This entry describes one T cell receptor (beta chain). No antigen is known for it. Base qualities were left out, and no much larger clone turns up one base away. The collaborating institutions used their own protocols to collect whole blood in K2EDTA tubes. Collaborator samples were shipped for TCRbeta analysis as frozen whole blood, isolated PBMCs, or DNA extracted from either sample type. These data come from a study of blood T cell repertoires in COVID-19 (TCRdb year 2020). A note on the overall study: Collaborator samples came from the United States, Italy and Spain and covered acute and convalescent phases of COVID-19. The prospective study material was composed of cDNA or gDNA derived from T cells, B-cell-depleted T cells, or PBMCs. Subjects who had been exposed to COVID-19, were actively infected with it, or had recovered from it provided the deeply sampled blood TCRbeta repertoires that made up the dataset. The repertoires were released in a freely available public database intended as a resource for research on the immune response to SARS-CoV-2. Samples were obtained from the ongoing ImmuneRACE study (first 160 participants) and from over 1,000 subjects provided by 6 global collaborators. Nearly every sample came with metadata listing a de-identified subject ID, COVID-19 status, age in years and sex. Where available, HLA class I and class II types were obtained from metadata supplied by the sample provider rather than from assay-based typing. The paper as a whole reports these results and caveats: The amount of clinical and demographic metadata varied by source and participant and was provided uncurated.

The CDR3 sequence holds 16 residues, the cysteine and phenylalanine included. Kept here is only the CDR3 DNA, which spans 48 bases and is read in frame from base 1. From a lookup of the germline V gene, CDR1 and CDR2 are SGHTA and FQGNSA. After removal of 5 bases from V and 2 bases from J, the junction retains 11 bases not matched to a gene. TCRbeta CDR3 regions were amplified from genomic DNA by means of the immunoSEQ Assay, a bias-controlled multiplex PCR. Processing in the source paper ran as follows. The number of nucleated cells in each sample was estimated by amplification of reference gene primers within the assay. To quantify the absolute abundance of each unique TCRbeta CDR3 rearrangement, sequence reads were collapsed and filtered. For each sample, productive Simpson clonality was calculated as the square root of Simpson's diversity index across productive rearrangements. TCRdb's version of the immuneACCESS table is confined to in-frame rearrangements and falls short of the full clone set. An unresolved V gene accounts for under half of the shortfall where checked; the remainder is of unknown origin. That table supplies the V and J calls and clone size; D and trimming were determined from the DNA. This sample is represented by 150,000 to 200,000 clones; more than 80% of them were singletons. The ten largest clones take up about 11% of the sample.

Sequences were obtained from peripheral blood. The clonotype was recovered from a human donor in a cohort sampled during active COVID-19. Rearrangement joined TRBV7-2 to TRBJ2-5; 7 bases in the middle match TRBD1. The nucleotide sequence reads TGTGCCAGCAGCCCCACAGACAGGGTTTGGCAAGAGACCCAGTACTTC. This translates into CASSPTDRVWQETQYF. Here the CDR3 is joined to the reference TRBV7-2 and TRBJ2-5 genes, and the full variable domain is: GAGVSQSPSNKVTEKGKDVELRCDPISGHTALYWYRQSLGQGLEFLIYFQGNSAPDKSGLPSDRFSAERTGGSVSTLTIQRTQQEDSAVYLCASSPTDRVWQETQYFGPGTRLLVL.